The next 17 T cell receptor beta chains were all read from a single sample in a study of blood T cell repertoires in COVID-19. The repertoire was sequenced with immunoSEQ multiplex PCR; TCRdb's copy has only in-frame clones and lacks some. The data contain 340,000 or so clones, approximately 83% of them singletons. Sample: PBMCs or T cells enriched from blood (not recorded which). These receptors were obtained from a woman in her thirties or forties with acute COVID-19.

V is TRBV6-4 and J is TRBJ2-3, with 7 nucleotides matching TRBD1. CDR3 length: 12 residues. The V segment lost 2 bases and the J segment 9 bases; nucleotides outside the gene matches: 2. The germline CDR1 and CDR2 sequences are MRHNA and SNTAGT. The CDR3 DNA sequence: TGTGCCAGCAGTGACATGGGACAGACGCAGTATTTT. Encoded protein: CASSDMGQTQYF.

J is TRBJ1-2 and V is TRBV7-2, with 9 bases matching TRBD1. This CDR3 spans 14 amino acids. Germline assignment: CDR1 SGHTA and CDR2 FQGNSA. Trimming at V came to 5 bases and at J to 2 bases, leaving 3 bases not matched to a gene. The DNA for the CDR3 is TGTGCCAGCAGCAAGGACAGGGGCAACTATGGCTACACCTTC. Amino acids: CASSKDRGNYGYTF.

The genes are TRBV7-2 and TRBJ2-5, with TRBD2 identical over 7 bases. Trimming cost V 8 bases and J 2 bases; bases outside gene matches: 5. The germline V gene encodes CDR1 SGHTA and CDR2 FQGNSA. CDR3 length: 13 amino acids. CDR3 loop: CASAGGLQETQYF. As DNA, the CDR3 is TGTGCCAGCGCCGGGGGGTTACAAGAGACCCAGTACTTC. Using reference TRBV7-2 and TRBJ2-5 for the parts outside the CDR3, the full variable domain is GAGVSQSPSNKVTEKGKDVELRCDPISGHTALYWYRQSLGQGLEFLIYFQGNSAPDKSGLPSDRFSAERTGGSVSTLTIQRTQQEDSAVYLCASAGGLQETQYFGPGTRLLVL.

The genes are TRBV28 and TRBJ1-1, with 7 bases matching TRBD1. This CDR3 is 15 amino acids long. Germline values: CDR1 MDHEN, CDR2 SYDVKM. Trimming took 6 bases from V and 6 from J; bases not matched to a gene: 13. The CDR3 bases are TGTGCCAGCAGGGGATCGCAGGGGGTTTACCCTGAAGCTTTCTTT. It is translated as CASRGSQGVYPEAFF.

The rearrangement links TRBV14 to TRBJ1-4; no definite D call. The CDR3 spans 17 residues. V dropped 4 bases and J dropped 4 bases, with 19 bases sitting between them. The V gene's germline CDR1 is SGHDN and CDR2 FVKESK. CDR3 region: CASSLPRVEGFNEKLFF. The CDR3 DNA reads TGTGCCAGCAGCCTCCCTCGGGTCGAGGGTTTTAATGAAAAACTGTTTTTT.

The DNA of the CDR3 is TGTGCCAGTAGTATGAGGGGGCTTGGTCAGCCCCAGCATTTT. Translated: CASSMRGLGQPQHF. V gene TRBV19 combines with J gene TRBJ1-5; 7 nucleotides match TRBD1. Germline V CDR1 and CDR2: LNHDA, SQIVND (reference sequence). CDR3 size: 14 residues. V was clipped by 3 bases and J by 6 bases; unmatched bases: 5.

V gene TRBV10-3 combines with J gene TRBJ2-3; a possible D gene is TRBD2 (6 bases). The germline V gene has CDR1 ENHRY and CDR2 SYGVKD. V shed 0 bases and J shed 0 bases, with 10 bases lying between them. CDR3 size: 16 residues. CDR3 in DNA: TGTGCCATCAGTGAGTCGGTAGCGGCTAGCACAGATACGCAGTATTTT. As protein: CAISESVAASTDTQYF.

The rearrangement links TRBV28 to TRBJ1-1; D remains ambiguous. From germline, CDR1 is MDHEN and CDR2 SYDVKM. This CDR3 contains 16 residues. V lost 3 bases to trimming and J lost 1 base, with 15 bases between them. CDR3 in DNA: TGTGCCAGCAGTTTTTTTACAGCGGGCAGGAACACTGAAGCTTTCTTT. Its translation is CASSFFTAGRNTEAFF.

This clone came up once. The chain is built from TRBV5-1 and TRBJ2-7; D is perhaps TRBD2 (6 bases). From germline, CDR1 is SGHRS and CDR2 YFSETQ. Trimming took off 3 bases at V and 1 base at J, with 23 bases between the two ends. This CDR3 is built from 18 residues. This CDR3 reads CASSWRASRGGTSYEQYF. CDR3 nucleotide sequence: TGCGCCAGCAGCTGGAGGGCTAGCCGGGGTGGGACTTCCTACGAGCAGTACTTC.

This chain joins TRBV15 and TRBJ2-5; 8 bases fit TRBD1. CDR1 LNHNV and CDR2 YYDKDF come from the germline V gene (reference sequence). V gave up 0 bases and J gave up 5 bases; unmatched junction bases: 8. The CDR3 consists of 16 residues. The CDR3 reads CATSRDPFTGGETQYF. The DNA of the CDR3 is TGTGCCACCAGCAGAGACCCATTTACAGGGGGGGAGACCCAGTACTTC.

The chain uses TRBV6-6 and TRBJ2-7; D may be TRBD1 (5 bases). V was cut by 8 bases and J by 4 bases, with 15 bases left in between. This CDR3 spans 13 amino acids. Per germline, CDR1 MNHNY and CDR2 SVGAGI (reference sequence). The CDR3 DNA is TGTGCCAGCGGCCCCCCCCAGGGATACGAGCAGTACTTC. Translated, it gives CASGPPQGYEQYF.

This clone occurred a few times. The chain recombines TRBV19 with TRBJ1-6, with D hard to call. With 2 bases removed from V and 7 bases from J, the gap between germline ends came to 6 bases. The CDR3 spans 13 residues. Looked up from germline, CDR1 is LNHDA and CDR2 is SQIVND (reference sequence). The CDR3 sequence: CASSIPRNSPLHF. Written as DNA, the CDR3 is TGTGCCAGTAGTATACCCCGGAATTCACCCCTCCACTTT.

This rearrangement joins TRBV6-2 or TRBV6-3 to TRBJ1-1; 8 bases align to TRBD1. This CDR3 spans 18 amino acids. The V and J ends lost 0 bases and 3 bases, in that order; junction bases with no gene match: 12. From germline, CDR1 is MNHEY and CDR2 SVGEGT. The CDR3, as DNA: TGTGCCAGCAGTTACTCAGGGACAGGTGCAGTAGGTGACACTGAAGCTTTCTTT. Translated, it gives CASSYSGTGAVGDTEAFF.

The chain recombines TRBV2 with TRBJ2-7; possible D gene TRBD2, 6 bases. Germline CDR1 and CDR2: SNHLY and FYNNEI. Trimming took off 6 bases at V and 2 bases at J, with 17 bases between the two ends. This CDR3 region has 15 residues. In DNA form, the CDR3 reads TGTGCCAGCAGCCAACCGGGGACGGGGGCCTACGAGCAGTACTTC. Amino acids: CASSQPGTGAYEQYF. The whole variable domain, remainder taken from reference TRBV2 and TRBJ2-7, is EPEVTQTPSHQVTQMGQEVILRCVPISNHLYFYWYRQILGQKVEFLVSFYNNEISEKSEIFDDQFSVERPDGSNFTLKIRSTKLEDSAMYFCASSQPGTGAYEQYFGPGTRLTVT.

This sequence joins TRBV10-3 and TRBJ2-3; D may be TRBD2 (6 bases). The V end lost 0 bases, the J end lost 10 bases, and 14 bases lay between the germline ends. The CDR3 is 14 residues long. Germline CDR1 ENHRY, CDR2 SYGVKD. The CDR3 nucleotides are TGTGCCATCAGTGAGTCGTTCGGGGGTGAAGCGCAGTATTTT. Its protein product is CAISESFGGEAQYF.

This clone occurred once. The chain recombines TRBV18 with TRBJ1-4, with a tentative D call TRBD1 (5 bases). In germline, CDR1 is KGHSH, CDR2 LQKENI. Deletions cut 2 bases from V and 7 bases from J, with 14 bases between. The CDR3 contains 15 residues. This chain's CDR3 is CASSPAGPGGEKLFF. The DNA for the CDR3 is TGTGCCAGCTCACCAGCGGGACCCGGAGGTGAAAAACTGTTTTTT.

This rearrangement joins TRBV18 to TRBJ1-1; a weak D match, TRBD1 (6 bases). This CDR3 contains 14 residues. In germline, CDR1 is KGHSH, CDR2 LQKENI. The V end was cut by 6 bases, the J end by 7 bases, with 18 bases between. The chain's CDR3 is CASSPSGGHVEAFF. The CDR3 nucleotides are TGTGCCAGCTCTCCTTCGGGGGGGCATGTTGAAGCTTTCTTT.